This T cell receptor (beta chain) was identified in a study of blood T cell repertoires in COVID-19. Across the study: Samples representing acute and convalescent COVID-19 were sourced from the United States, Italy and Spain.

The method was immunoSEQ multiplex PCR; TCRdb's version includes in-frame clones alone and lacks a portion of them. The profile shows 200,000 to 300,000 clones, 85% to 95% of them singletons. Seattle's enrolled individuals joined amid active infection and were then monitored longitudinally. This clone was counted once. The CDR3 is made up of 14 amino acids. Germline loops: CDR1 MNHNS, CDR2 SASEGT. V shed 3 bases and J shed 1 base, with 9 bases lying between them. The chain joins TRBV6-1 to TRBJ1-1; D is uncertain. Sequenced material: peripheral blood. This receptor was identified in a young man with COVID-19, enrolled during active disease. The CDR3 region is CASSDRPGNTEAFF. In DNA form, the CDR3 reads TGTGCCAGCAGTGACCGCCCGGGGAACACTGAAGCTTTCTTT.